Shown below are 18 T cell receptor beta chains from a single sample sequenced in a study of OX40 agonist ivuxolimab in advanced cancers. Repertoires were generated with immunoSEQ multiplex PCR, while TCRdb's copy carries only in-frame clones and drops some. Counted here are 40,000 to 65,000 clones, less than 90% occurring once; the ten biggest clones make up around 4.6%. The source was CD4+ or CD8+ T cells sorted from blood, collected in a trial of the OX40 agonist ivuxolimab. The source of these receptors is an adult with an advanced solid tumor such as melanoma, head and neck, liver or kidney cancer.

The chain has TRBV11-2 and TRBJ1-2, with 7 bases fitting TRBD1. The length of the CDR3 is 15 residues. Germline lookup yields CDR1 SGHAT and CDR2 FQNNGV. Trimming removed 4 bases from V and 0 bases from J; junction bases left unmatched: 5. This CDR3 is CASSSTGTANYGYTF. The CDR3 region has the DNA TGTGCCAGCAGCTCAACCGGGACAGCTAACTATGGCTACACCTTC. The full variable domain, completed using reference TRBV11-2 and TRBJ1-2, is EAGVAQSPRYKIIEKRQSVAFWCNPISGHATLYWYQQILGQGPKLLIQFQNNGVVDDSQLPKDRFSAERLKGVDSTLKIQPAKLEDSAVYLCASSSTGTANYGYTFGSGTRLTVV.

The table lists this clone with a count of one. The rearrangement links TRBV16 to TRBJ2-2; D is uncertain. This CDR3 has 15 amino acids. From germline, CDR1 is KGHSY and CDR2 FQNENV. V was clipped by 0 bases and J by 0 bases, with 5 bases between them. This CDR3 reads CASSQSNPNTGELFF. CDR3 in DNA: TGTGCCAGCAGCCAATCTAATCCGAACACCGGGGAGCTGTTTTTT.

In DNA, the CDR3 is TGTGCCAGCAGTCTTGACAGGGCCGGTGAGCCCCAGCATTTT. Translating gives CASSLDRAGEPQHF. The chain uses TRBV27 and TRBJ1-5; 7 nucleotides agree with TRBD1. The CDR3 loop spans 14 amino acids. CDR1 and CDR2 from the germline V gene are MNHEY and SMNVEV (reference sequence). With V trimmed by 5 bases and J by 8 bases, 9 bases remained unmatched.

The J gene is TRBJ2-1, the V gene TRBV12-5; possible D gene TRBD1, 6 bases. V was trimmed by 10 bases and J by 7 bases, leaving 20 bases between them. Germline-derived CDR1 and CDR2 are LGHNT and FRNRAP. The CDR3 loop spans 14 amino acids. In DNA form, the CDR3 reads TGTGCTACCGATAAGGGGGTTCCCGGGAATGAGCAGTTCTTC. Amino acid sequence: CATDKGVPGNEQFF.

The rearrangement joins TRBV18 to TRBJ2-3, with 8 positions matching TRBD2. CDR1 is KGHSH, CDR2 LQKENI, per germline. The CDR3 is 16 residues long. Losses at the gene ends were 1 base for V and 4 bases for J; bases not matched to a gene: 7. The CDR3 bases are TGTGCCAGCTCACCACGCAGCGGGAGAGGCGCAGATACGCAGTATTTT. This encodes CASSPRSGRGADTQYF.

The V gene is TRBV6-6, the J gene TRBJ1-1; TRBD1 agrees at 9 bases. This CDR3 has 15 residues. Germline V gives CDR1 MNHNY, CDR2 SVGAGI (reference sequence). V trimming: 6 bases; J trimming: 4 bases; junction bases outside the gene matches: 9. The CDR3 region has the DNA TGTGCCAGCAGCCTACAGGGGGCGCACGTCACTGAAGCTTTCTTT. As protein: CASSLQGAHVTEAFF.

The chain recombines TRBV9 with TRBJ2-5; D is unclear. With 0 bases removed from V and 2 bases from J, the gap between germline ends came to 2 bases. Germline loops: CDR1 SGDLS, CDR2 YYNGEE. There are 12 residues in the CDR3. The CDR3 spells CASSVGQETQYF. The CDR3 DNA reads TGTGCCAGCAGCGTAGGGCAAGAGACCCAGTACTTC.

V and J are TRBV7-2 and TRBJ2-7; 12 nucleotides agree with TRBD2. V shed 7 bases, J shed 3 bases, and the junction held 4 bases outside the gene matches. Germline V CDR1 and CDR2: SGHTA, FQGNSA. The CDR3 is 14 residues long. As DNA, the CDR3 is TGTGCCAGCAAGAGGACTAGCGGGATCTACGAGCAGTACTTC. Its protein product is CASKRTSGIYEQYF.

This clone was counted a few times. V is TRBV7-3 and J is TRBJ2-2, with 8 bases identical to TRBD2. J was trimmed by 6 bases and V by 3 bases; bases with no gene match: 6. The CDR3 is made up of 15 amino acids. From germline, CDR1 is SGHTA and CDR2 FQGTGA. The CDR3 DNA reads TGTGCCAGCAGCTTCTCCGGGACTAGTGCCGGGGAGCTGTTTTTT. Amino acid sequence: CASSFSGTSAGELFF.

The chain combines TRBV5-1 with TRBJ1-1; the D is unclear. Deletions cut 2 bases from V and 5 bases from J, with 10 bases between. CDR1 and CDR2 from the germline V gene are SGHRS and YFSETQ. This CDR3 has 13 residues. CDR3 sequence: CASSLHGGTEAFF. DNA of the CDR3: TGCGCCAGCAGCTTACACGGTGGTACTGAAGCTTTCTTT.

The V gene is TRBV5-6, the J gene TRBJ2-7, with D possibly matching TRBD2 (5 bases). Germline lookup yields CDR1 SGHDT and CDR2 YYEEEE. V lost 3 bases, J lost 3 bases, and 19 bases lay in between. CDR3 length: 16 residues. CDR3 nucleotides: TGTGCCAGCAGCTCGAGAGTCTCTAGCTGGGACTACGAGCAGTACTTC. Protein: CASSSRVSSWDYEQYF. The full variable domain, with the rest looked up from reference TRBV5-6 and TRBJ2-7, is DAGVTQSPTHLIKTRGQQVTLRCSPKSGHDTVSWYQQALGQGPQFIFQYYEEEERQRGNFPDRFSGHQFPNYSSELNVNALLLGDSALYLCASSSRVSSWDYEQYFGPGTRLTVT.

This chain joins TRBV11-1 and TRBJ1-3; D unclear. The germline V and J ends were trimmed by 1 base and 3 bases, with 10 bases remaining between them. This CDR3 has 15 residues. Germline V CDR1 and CDR2: SGHAT, FQDESV (reference sequence). The CDR3 coding sequence is TGTGCCAGCAGCTTAGGTCCGGGAAGTGGAAACACCATATATTTT. Residues: CASSLGPGSGNTIYF.

The chain joins TRBV18 to TRBJ2-1; 14 bases match TRBD2. Trimming cost V 5 bases and J 6 bases; bases outside gene matches: 6. Germline loops: CDR1 KGHSH, CDR2 LQKENI. The CDR3 runs 16 residues. As DNA, the CDR3 is TGTGCCAGCTCAACGGGGACTAGCGGGAGCGTCAATGAGCAGTTCTTC. Translation: CASSTGTSGSVNEQFF.

V usage is TRBV9 and J usage is TRBJ2-1; D uncertain. Deletions cut 0 bases from V and 0 bases from J, with 19 bases between. Germline loops: CDR1 SGDLS, CDR2 YYNGEE. This CDR3 has 19 amino acids. CDR3 coding DNA: TGTGCCAGCAGCGTAGGGCCCCGGCTAGGGATGAGCTCCTACAATGAGCAGTTCTTC. Translation gives CASSVGPRLGMSSYNEQFF.

J is TRBJ2-7 and V is TRBV19, with TRBD1 identical over 8 bases. Germline lookup yields CDR1 LNHDA and CDR2 SQIVND (reference sequence). This CDR3 contains 14 residues. J lost 0 bases, V lost 5 bases, and 3 bases had no gene match. The CDR3 nucleotides are TGTGCCAGTAGTCCGGACAGGGCCTCCTACGAGCAGTACTTC. The encoded protein is CASSPDRASYEQYF.

The chain joins TRBV2 to TRBJ2-7, with TRBD1 as a possible D gene (5 bases). This CDR3 comprises 14 residues. V lost 4 bases to trimming and J lost 4 bases, with 14 bases between them. From germline, CDR1 is SNHLY and CDR2 FYNNEI. CDR3 loop: CASSVGVRIYEQYF. CDR3 bases: TGTGCCAGCAGTGTAGGGGTCCGCATATACGAGCAGTACTTC. The full variable domain, in which reference TRBV2 and TRBJ2-7 provide the parts outside the CDR3, is EPEVTQTPSHQVTQMGQEVILRCVPISNHLYFYWYRQILGQKVEFLVSFYNNEISEKSEIFDDQFSVERPDGSNFTLKIRSTKLEDSAMYFCASSVGVRIYEQYFGPGTRLTVT.

The rearrangement uses TRBV19 and TRBJ2-5; D is unclear. The CDR3 sequence is 16 residues long. Germline CDR1 is LNHDA and CDR2 is SQIVND (reference sequence). The V end lost 3 bases, the J end lost 1 base, and 15 bases lay between the germline ends. The CDR3 here is CASSIIPRRPQETQYF. CDR3 sequence (DNA): TGTGCCAGTAGTATTATCCCCAGGCGACCCCAAGAGACCCAGTACTTC.

This chain connects TRBV11-3 to TRBJ1-5; D ambiguous. Germline CDR1 and CDR2: SGHNT and YENEEA. The CDR3 extends over 15 amino acids. V dropped 9 bases and J dropped 3 bases, with 18 bases sitting between them. The DNA of the CDR3 is TGTGCCAGACATTATTCAGTCAGACTCAATCAGCCCCAGCATTTT. Its protein product is CARHYSVRLNQPQHF.